The clone carrying this T cell receptor beta chain was seen many times. The antigen remains undetermined. The data derive from a study of T-cell reconstitution after alpha-beta-depleted transplantation in children. Study-level results: Once a year had passed after transplant, T-cell counts and diversity came mostly from newly produced T cells. Two months or so post-transplant, alpha-beta T cells reportedly derived from several hundred expanded graft clones. Surviving recipient T cells and intrathymic progenitors accounted for some patients' high TCRbeta diversity at day 60.

V was shortened by 5 bases and J by 0 bases, with 8 bases between the two germline ends. The CDR3 runs to 13 residues. Germline V lookup: CDR1 SQVTM, CDR2 ANQGSEA. As it was prepared, the TCRbeta library received unique molecular identifiers. TCRdb re-analysed the PCR reads in MiXCR, keeping a single row per CDR3 protein. The sample carries about 300,000 distinct CDR3 sequences, over 9.5% recorded once. The starting material was PBMCs, obtained before TCRalphabeta/CD19-depleted stem cell transplant. V usage is TRBV29-1 and J usage is TRBJ2-4; a weak D match, TRBD2 (6 bases). This sequence was found in a boy younger than two with acute myeloid leukemia, due to receive a stem cell transplant. CDR3 loop: CSVRREAKNIQYF. CDR3 coding DNA: TGCAGCGTTCGGAGGGAAGCCAAAAACATTCAGTACTTC.